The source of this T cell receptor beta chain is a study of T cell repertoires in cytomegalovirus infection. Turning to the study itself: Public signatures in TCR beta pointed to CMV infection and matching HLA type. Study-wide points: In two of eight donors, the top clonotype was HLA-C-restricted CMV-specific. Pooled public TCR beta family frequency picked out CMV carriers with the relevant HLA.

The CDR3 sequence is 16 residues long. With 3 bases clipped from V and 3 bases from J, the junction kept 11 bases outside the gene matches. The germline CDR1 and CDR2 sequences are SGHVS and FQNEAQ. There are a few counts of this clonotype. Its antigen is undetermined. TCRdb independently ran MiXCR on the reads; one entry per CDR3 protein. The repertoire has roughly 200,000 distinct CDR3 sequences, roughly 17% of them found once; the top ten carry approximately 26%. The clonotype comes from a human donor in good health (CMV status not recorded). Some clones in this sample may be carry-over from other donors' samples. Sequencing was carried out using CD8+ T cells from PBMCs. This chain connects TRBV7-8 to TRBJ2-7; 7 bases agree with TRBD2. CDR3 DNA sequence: TGTGCCAGCAGCTTTGGGGCAGCGGGGAAACTCTACGAGCAGTACTTC. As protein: CASSFGAAGKLYEQYF.